This T cell receptor beta chain was obtained from a study of beta chain features in type 1 diabetes. About the study: No age, gender or cell yield differences were seen between patients and healthy donors.

Of note for this clone: Its target is unknown. The junction and the germline gene differ at one end; a read error may be behind it.

General study results and limits: TCRB rearrangement may or may not be influenced by HLA type; here this remained unresolved. Shorter TCRB CDR3s, moderately but significantly so, were found in Type 1 diabetes patients in all four CD4+ subsets.

The entirety of the isolated RNA underwent reverse transcription, so expressed TCRB transcripts were sequenced. Each sample of naive, central memory or regulatory T cells had, on average, around 4 million reads. TCRdb keeps only in-frame clones here, not all; method: immunoSEQ multiplex PCR. This sample has 900,000 or so clones, with roughly 17% found just once. This CDR3 is 14 amino acids long. From germline, CDR1 is SSHAT and CDR2 FNYEAQ (reference sequence). The origin of this receptor is a woman aged 18-29 years in good health. The sequencing sample was made of naive CD4+ T cells from blood. The chain carries TRBV7-7 and TRBJ2-1; no clear D. DNA for the CDR3: TGTGCTAGCAGCTTAGCTGGGAACTACAATGAGCAGTTCTTC. It encodes CASSLAGNYNEQFF.